Below are 17 T cell receptor beta chains sequenced from a single sample in a study of Graves' ophthalmopathy and Graves' hyperthyroidism. Amplified material comprised TCR beta CDR3 regions derived from RNA transcripts. Investigators did first-round RT-PCR with HTBI primers, then second-round multiplex PCR. Each CDR3 protein gets one entry after TCRdb re-called the multiplex PCR reads with MiXCR. The table includes under 200,000 distinct CDR3 sequences, around two fifths detected once. Sequencing was done on a sample of peripheral blood. These receptors were obtained from a woman aged 40-49 years with Graves' ophthalmopathy.

The chain has TRBV12-3 or TRBV12-4 and TRBJ2-7; 8 positions match TRBD1. The ends lost 4 bases at V and 2 bases at J; junction bases unmatched: 4. CDR3 length equals 14 residues. The CDR3 DNA is TGTGCCAGCAGTTCTGGACAGGGACCCTACGAGCAGTACTTC. Its translation: CASSSGQGPYEQYF.

This clonotype has a count of ten or more. The chain is built from TRBV30 and TRBJ2-7; 7 bases agree with TRBD1. Trimming at V came to 4 bases and at J to 0 bases, leaving 6 bases not matched to a gene. CDR1 and CDR2 from the germline V gene are GTSNPN and SVGIG (reference sequence). The CDR3 loop spans 14 amino acids. The CDR3 sequence is CAWMRRGFSYEQYF. As DNA, the CDR3 is TGTGCCTGGATGCGCAGGGGGTTCTCCTACGAGCAGTACTTC.

This clonotype was counted many times. V usage is TRBV27 and J usage is TRBJ1-5, with D hard to call. Germline V lookup: CDR1 MNHEY, CDR2 SMNVEV (reference sequence). There are 13 residues in the CDR3. The V and J ends lost 1 base and 4 bases respectively, with 5 bases between them. CDR3 nucleotides: TGTGCCAGCAGTTTATTCTGGAATCAGCCCCAGCATTTT. This encodes CASSLFWNQPQHF.

The CDR3 reads CASSYGTGGIGPLHF. DNA for the CDR3: TGTGCCAGCAGCTATGGAACAGGGGGCATCGGACCCCTCCACTTT. This rearrangement joins TRBV28 to TRBJ1-6; 9 nucleotides match TRBD1. There are 15 residues in the CDR3. CDR1 and CDR2 from the germline V gene are MDHEN and SYDVKM. J gave up 12 bases and V 6 bases, and 12 bases lay outside the gene matches.

This chain links TRBV28 with TRBJ1-1, with D hard to call. Germline values: CDR1 MDHEN, CDR2 SYDVKM. Trimming left V 6 bases short and J 0 bases short, with 14 bases between. This CDR3 comprises 15 residues. The CDR3 DNA reads TGTGCCAGCAGGCGTGCCGGGCCTTTGAACACTGAAGCTTTCTTT. Translating it yields CASRRAGPLNTEAFF.

This clonotype was counted at least ten times. J is TRBJ1-5 and V is TRBV19; TRBD1 is a possible D gene (5 bases). Germline V gives CDR1 LNHDA, CDR2 SQIVND (reference sequence). With 1 base removed from V and 7 bases from J, the gap between germline ends came to 8 bases. The CDR3 consists of 13 residues. The CDR3 DNA reads TGTGCCAGTAGTATAGGGGGGTTCCAGCCCCAGCATTTT. Protein: CASSIGGFQPQHF. The full variable domain, rest sourced from reference TRBV19 and TRBJ1-5, is DGGITQSPKYLFRKEGQNVTLSCEQNLNHDAMYWYRQDPGQGLRLIYYSQIVNDFQKGDIAEGYSVSREKKESFPLTVTSAQKNPTAFYLCASSIGGFQPQHFGDGTRLSIL.

The genes are TRBV12-5 and TRBJ1-2; no reliable D call. CDR3 length equals 15 residues. Trimming stripped 0 bases from V and 5 bases from J, with 13 bases between. The germline gives CDR1 LGHNT, CDR2 FRNRAP. The CDR3 spells CASGLVRGVLYGYTF. The CDR3, as DNA: TGTGCTAGTGGTTTGGTACGTGGAGTACTTTATGGCTACACCTTC. Full variable domain (outside the CDR3, taken from reference TRBV12-5 and TRBJ1-2): DARVTQTPRHKVTEMGQEVTMRCQPILGHNTVFWYRQTMMQGLELLAYFRNRAPLDDSGMPKDRFSAEMPDATLATLKIQPSEPRDSAVYFCASGLVRGVLYGYTFGSGTRLTVV.

The V gene is TRBV28, the J gene TRBJ2-5; D call uncertain. CDR3 size: 14 residues. Germline lookup yields CDR1 MDHEN and CDR2 SYDVKM. V lost 6 bases and J lost 1, with 12 bases in between. In nucleotides, the CDR3 is TGTGCCAGCAGCCTTGGTGGACCCCAAGAGACCCAGTACTTC. Its translation: CASSLGGPQETQYF. The variable domain in full, with the rest retrieved from reference TRBV28 and TRBJ2-5, is DVKVTQSSRYLVKRTGEKVFLECVQDMDHENMFWYRQDPGLGLRLIYFSYDVKMKEKGDIPEGYSVSREKKERFSLILESASTNQTSMYLCASSLGGPQETQYFGPGTRLLVL.

This clonotype has at least ten counts. This chain uses TRBV10-3 with TRBJ2-5; 10 bases are shared with TRBD2. Germline trimming cut 7 bases from V and 1 base from J; bases unmatched to any gene: 3. Germline V lookup: CDR1 ENHRY, CDR2 SYGVKD. This CDR3 is built from 14 residues. The CDR3 region is CAITSSGGQETQYF. The CDR3 region has the DNA TGTGCCATCACTTCTAGCGGGGGCCAAGAGACCCAGTACTTC.

This clonotype was observed many times. The chain couples TRBV15 to TRBJ2-7, with TRBD1 matching 7 bases. The V gene end was trimmed by 0 bases and the J gene end by 2 bases; junction bases not matched to a gene: 1. Germline V gives CDR1 LNHNV, CDR2 YYDKDF (reference sequence). The CDR3 runs to 14 residues. CDR3 nucleotide sequence: TGTGCCACCAGCAGAGAACAGGGGCCCTACGAGCAGTACTTC. Translation: CATSREQGPYEQYF.

This clonotype was detected only a few times. The rearrangement uses TRBV7-2 and TRBJ1-2; 10 bases fit TRBD1. This CDR3 comprises 14 residues. V was clipped by 5 bases and J by 4 bases; unmatched bases: 4. In germline, CDR1 is SGHTA, CDR2 FQGNSA. This CDR3 reads CASSRDRGTYGYTF. DNA of the CDR3: TGTGCCAGCAGCCGGGACAGGGGCACCTATGGCTACACCTTC.

This clonotype has just a few counts. The genes are TRBV6-2 or TRBV6-3 and TRBJ1-1, with D perhaps TRBD1 (6 bases). Germline-derived CDR1 and CDR2 are MNHEY and SVGEGT. V was clipped by 0 bases and J by 3 bases, with 23 bases between them. CDR3 length: 19 residues. In DNA, the CDR3 is TGTGCCAGCAGTTACTCGATATCCGCCAGGGGAAAGTGGGACACTGAAGCTTTCTTT. Translating gives CASSYSISARGKWDTEAFF.

J is TRBJ2-7 and V is TRBV6-2 or TRBV6-3; 13 nucleotides align to TRBD2. Germline V gene sequence: CDR1 MNHEY, CDR2 SVGEGT. The trim removed 4 bases at V and 1 base at J, leaving 7 bases unmatched. The CDR3 runs to 17 residues. CDR3 protein: CASSSPGTSGDSYEQYF. CDR3 bases: TGTGCCAGCAGTTCCCCAGGGACTAGCGGGGATTCCTACGAGCAGTACTTC.

The chain carries TRBV5-1 and TRBJ2-7; 11 bases agree with TRBD1. Germline V CDR1 and CDR2: SGHRS, YFSETQ. V lost 4 bases and J lost 6; bases outside the gene matches: 3. The CDR3 loop spans 13 amino acids. CDR3 coding DNA: TGCGCCAGCAGCGAGGGGACAGGGGGCGAGCAGTACTTC. Encoded protein: CASSEGTGGEQYF. The full variable domain, in which reference TRBV5-1 and TRBJ2-7 provide the parts outside the CDR3, is KAGVTQTPRYLIKTRGQQVTLSCSPISGHRSVSWYQQTPGQGLQFLFEYFSETQRNKGNFPGRFSGRQFSNSRSEMNVSTLELGDSALYLCASSEGTGGEQYFGPGTRLTVT.

This clonotype was recorded many times. This sequence joins TRBV12-3 or TRBV12-4 and TRBJ1-1, with a weak D call TRBD1 (5 bases). V dropped 2 bases and J dropped 0 bases, with 19 bases sitting between them. The CDR3 loop spans 18 amino acids. CDR3 nucleotides: TGTGCCAGCAGTTTAAGTATGGGGGGGATTCCAGTGAACACTGAAGCTTTCTTT. As protein: CASSLSMGGIPVNTEAFF.

This clonotype was detected many times. This chain uses TRBV15 with TRBJ1-1; D uncertain. The V end was cut by 0 bases, the J end by 5 bases, with 7 bases between. Germline assignment: CDR1 LNHNV and CDR2 YYDKDF (reference sequence). This CDR3 is 13 amino acids long. The CDR3 coding sequence is TGTGCCACCAGCAGAGAGGGATGGACTGAAGCTTTCTTT. It is translated as CATSREGWTEAFF.

V gene TRBV28 combines with J gene TRBJ2-7, with TRBD2 matching over 8 bases. The V gene end was trimmed by 6 bases and the J gene end by 8 bases; junction bases not matched to a gene: 9. This CDR3 region has 13 residues. Germline V CDR1 and CDR2: MDHEN, SYDVKM. The CDR3 nucleotides read TGTGCCAGCAGCCCCCCGAGCGGGAGTCAGCAGTACTTC. The encoded protein is CASSPPSGSQQYF.